Listed below are T cell receptor beta chains from one sample, sequenced in a study of shared clonotypes between healthy human individuals. TCRdb's copy holds only in-frame clones and misses some; the assay was immunoSEQ multiplex PCR. Among 2 million to 2.5 million clones listed, approximately 95% were seen once. Source material: naive CD4+ T cells sorted from blood. All receptors come from a man aged 18 to 29 in good health. The CDR3 runs from the conserved cysteine through the conserved F or W. D genes are given only for firm matches. Size is stated for part of the rows, as once, few or many counts, or as a class when the clone is expanded.

j_call clone_size d_call v_call cdr3_nt cdr3_aa
TRBJ1-2 - - TRBV6-5 TGTGCCAGCAGTTCCCGCAATTACGAGGGGTTTGGCTACACCTTC CASSSRNYEGFGYTF
TRBJ2-1 - - TRBV7-2 TGTGCCAGCAGCTTAGGGGCAGCCGGTTGGAATGAGCAGTTCTTC CASSLGAAGWNEQFF
TRBJ2-6 once - TRBV2 TGTGCCAGCAGGGGAGCGGCCTCTGGGGCCAACGTCCTGACTTTC CASRGAASGANVLTF
TRBJ2-5 - TRBD1 TRBV28 TGTGCCAGCAGTTTAGAGACAGGGATTCGGGAGACCCAGTACTTC CASSLETGIRETQYF
TRBJ1-1 - TRBD1 TRBV5-1 TGCGCCAGCAGCTTGCTAGGGGGCGCAATTTACACTGAAGCTTTCTTT CASSLLGGAIYTEAFF
TRBJ1-5 - - TRBV7-8 TGTGCCAGCAGCTTAGCAGTAGGGGCAAATCAGCCCCAGCATTTT CASSLAVGANQPQHF
TRBJ1-1 - TRBD1 TRBV6-5 TGTGCCAGTCGGGACAGCATGAACACTGAAGCTTTCTTT CASRDSMNTEAFF
TRBJ2-7 - - TRBV7-2 TGTGCCAGCAGCCCACGGTCCCGCGAGCAGTACTTC CASSPRSREQYF
TRBJ1-5 - TRBD1 TRBV5-8 TGTGCCAGCAGCTTGGGGGACAGGTGGACTTACTCCCATCAGCCCCAGCATTTT CASSLGDRWTYSHQPQHF
TRBJ2-3 once - TRBV19 TGTGCCAGTAGTATTGGGGCCCTAGCCAGCACAGATACGCAGTATTTT CASSIGALASTDTQYF
TRBJ1-2 - - TRBV18 TGTGCCAGCTCACAGGGGACGGGAGCTAACTATGGCTACACCTTC CASSQGTGANYGYTF
TRBJ2-5 - TRBD1 TRBV10-3 TGTGCCACGTCCTTGGACAGGGCCCAAGAGACCCAGTACTTC CATSLDRAQETQYF
TRBJ2-5 - - TRBV18 TGTGCCAGCTCACTAGGGGACCTTTCCCGGGCCCAGTACTTC CASSLGDLSRAQYF
TRBJ2-5 - TRBD1 TRBV4-3 TGCGCCAGCAGTCAAACCTTGACAGGGACACGGTACCAAGAGACCCAGTACTTC CASSQTLTGTRYQETQYF
TRBJ1-6 - TRBD1 TRBV6-6 TGTGCCAGCAGTTTTTCCGGGACAGAAAATTCACCCCTCCACTTT CASSFSGTENSPLHF
TRBJ1-1 - - TRBV10-3 TGTGCCATCAGCGTACAGGAGGGGAACACTGAAGCTTTCTTT CAISVQEGNTEAFF
TRBJ2-7 - - TRBV11-2 TGTGCCAGCAGCTTAGATCAGGGGTACTCCTACGAGCAGTACTTC CASSLDQGYSYEQYF
TRBJ1-1 - - TRBV7-9 TGTGCCAGCAGCTTAGCTGCCATTTACACTGAAGCTTTCTTT CASSLAAIYTEAFF
TRBJ2-1 - TRBD1 TRBV11-2 TGTGCCAGCAGCCCGGCCGGGACAGGGTGGTTCTTC CASSPAGTGWFF
TRBJ2-1 - - TRBV11-3 TGTGCCAGCAGCTTCGGCATGAACAATGAGCAGTTCTTC CASSFGMNNEQFF
TRBJ2-7 once TRBD2 TRBV28 TGTGCCAGCAGTCCTCGGGGAGCGGGGGTTTACGAGCAGTACTTC CASSPRGAGVYEQYF
TRBJ1-5 - - TRBV30 TGTGCCTGGAGTCCCCTCGGGGATCGGCCCCAGCATTTT CAWSPLGDRPQHF
TRBJ1-2 - TRBD1 TRBV27 TGTGCCAGCAGTTTAAGGGACAGGGTCGGGGGCTACACCTTC CASSLRDRVGGYTF
TRBJ1-1 - - TRBV15 TGTGCCACCAGCAGAGATGTGAAAGCGAACACTGAAGCTTTCTTT CATSRDVKANTEAFF
TRBJ1-5 - TRBD1 TRBV6-6 TGTGCCAGCACGGACAGGGACAATCAGCCCCAGCATTTT CASTDRDNQPQHF
TRBJ1-1 - - TRBV5-6 TGTGCCAGCAGCAGAGGACTCGTGAACACTGAAGCTTTCTTT CASSRGLVNTEAFF
TRBJ2-1 - - TRBV6-1 TGTGCCAGCAGTCCCCGGACACCTTACAATGAGCAGTTCTTC CASSPRTPYNEQFF
TRBJ2-4 - - TRBV4-1 TGCGCCAGCAGCCAACCTATTAGCGGAGCAGCCAAAAACATTCAGTACTTC CASSQPISGAAKNIQYF
TRBJ1-2 - - TRBV6-1 TGTGCCAGCACCGAAGGGTCAGGGCCTCTCTATGGCTACACCTTC CASTEGSGPLYGYTF
TRBJ1-2 - - TRBV4-2 TGTGCCAGCAGCCAAGATGGCCCCCTCGGAGATGGCTACACCTTC CASSQDGPLGDGYTF
TRBJ2-7 once - TRBV19 TGTGCCAGTAGTGAACAGGCAAGCTCCTACGAGCAGTACTTC CASSEQASSYEQYF
TRBJ1-1 once - TRBV4-3 TGCGCCAGCAGCCAAGATGGGATCTCAGGGGCTTTCTTT CASSQDGISGAFF
TRBJ1-4 - TRBD1 TRBV4-1 TGCGCCAGCAGCCAGTCGGGACAGGGGAATGAAAAACTGTTTTTT CASSQSGQGNEKLFF
TRBJ2-3 once TRBD2 TRBV10-2 TGCGCCAGCAGGGGACTAGCGGTTGAGACAGATACGCAGTATTTT CASRGLAVETDTQYF
TRBJ2-5 - - TRBV4-1 TGCGCCAGCAGCCAAGAGGATAGACGTCCGGAGACCCAGTACTTC CASSQEDRRPETQYF
TRBJ1-1 - - TRBV5-1 TGCGCCAGCAGCCCTGGAAACGGGAACACTGAAGCTTTCTTT CASSPGNGNTEAFF
TRBJ2-1 - TRBD2 TRBV25-1 TGTGCCAGCAGCGGGACTAGCGGGACCCCCACCTACAATGAGCAGTTCTTC CASSGTSGTPTYNEQFF
TRBJ2-7 once TRBD2 TRBV6-5 TGTGCCAGCAGTTACTGGCGGGAGTCGGAGCAGTACTTC CASSYWRESEQYF
TRBJ1-1 - - TRBV7-9 TGTGCCAGCAGCGTAGGGAAGGGATCGACTGAAGCTTTCTTT CASSVGKGSTEAFF
TRBJ1-6 - TRBD1 TRBV10-3 TGTGCCATCAGTGCGGGACAGGGCGAATCACCCCTCCACTTT CAISAGQGESPLHF
TRBJ2-7 - TRBD2 TRBV9 TGTGCCAGCAGCGCAACGGGGACTAGCGGGAGCTACGAGCAGTACTTC CASSATGTSGSYEQYF
TRBJ1-5 - TRBD1 TRBV27 TGTGCCAGCAGTGCACAAATCGCCCGGACAGGATTGAGCAATCAGCCCCAGCATTTT CASSAQIARTGLSNQPQHF
TRBJ1-4 - - TRBV29-1 TGCAGCGTTGATGGGGGGCAGAATGAAAAACTGTTTTTT CSVDGGQNEKLFF
TRBJ2-2 once TRBD1 TRBV19 TGTGCCAGTAGTATATCACAGGGGATTTACGGGGAGCTGTTTTTT CASSISQGIYGELFF
TRBJ2-2 - - TRBV5-1 TGCGCCAGCAGGCGAACGAACACCGGGGAGCTGTTTTTT CASRRTNTGELFF
TRBJ1-2 - - TRBV2 TGTGCCAGCAGTGAATGGGGAGACTTTACCTATGGAGGCTACACCTTC CASSEWGDFTYGGYTF
TRBJ1-1 - - TRBV9 TGTGCCAGCAGCGCGGGGGGACATTCGAACACTGAAGCTTTCTTT CASSAGGHSNTEAFF
TRBJ1-2 - - TRBV7-2 TGTGCCAGCAGCCCCGAGGCTAACTATGGCTACACCTTC CASSPEANYGYTF
TRBJ1-2 - - TRBV28 TGTGCCAGCAGTTTATCCAGTGGAGGCTACACCTTC CASSLSSGGYTF
TRBJ1-1 - - TRBV9 TGTGCCAGCAGCGTAGATCGGGATTTAGGCTTAAATGAAGCTTTCTTT CASSVDRDLGLNEAFF
TRBJ2-7 - - TRBV6-1 TGTGCCAGCCAGTCCGTCCCCCCGAATATCAACGAGCAGTACTTC CASQSVPPNINEQYF
TRBJ2-7 - - TRBV6-6 TGTGCCAGCAGTTATTTAGGGGACGAGCAGTACTTC CASSYLGDEQYF
TRBJ1-1 once - TRBV4-1 TGCGCCAGCAGCCAAGAAGGTGGTGGGGCCAACCTCCCCAGATTT CASSQEGGGANLPRF
TRBJ2-3 - - TRBV7-2 TGTGCCAGCAGCCCCCGGGACTTAGTAGTAGATACGCAGTATTTT CASSPRDLVVDTQYF
TRBJ2-3 once TRBD2 TRBV7-2 TGTGCCAGCAGCTCTACCCTAGCGGGAGACCTCACAGATACGCAGTATTTT CASSSTLAGDLTDTQYF